This T cell receptor (beta chain) comes out of a study of T cell repertoires in ileal Crohn's disease. Study context: At postoperative colonoscopy, neoterminal ileum biopsies were taken as M6. Study-wide results and limits: High-frequency clones were more common in sorted CD8 than CD4 cells.

Sequencing was performed with immunoSEQ multiplex PCR; in TCRdb, only in-frame clones are kept and a portion is missing. The repertoire holds about 59,000 clones, with less than 90% as singletons. As to time point: neoterminal ileum biopsy at postoperative endoscopy, about 6 months after surgery. With regard to this clone: Its specificity is not known.

Sequencing was done on a sample of ileal tissue. The receptor comes from an adult with Crohn's disease.

As DNA, the CDR3 is TGTGCCAGCAGCGCACGACAGGGGTCAGGAAACACCATATATTTT. It encodes CASSARQGSGNTIYF. This chain connects TRBV21-1 to TRBJ1-3; TRBD1 is the table's D call and was not checked against the DNA. TRBV21-1 is a pseudogene. The CDR3 length is 15 residues.